This entry lists 30 T cell receptor beta chains sequenced from one sample in a study of blood T cells in healthy people across ages. The authors ran a second PCR of about 6 to 11 cycles using a sample-barcoded 5' primer and a J-beta primer mix. In TCRdb, the 5' RACE reads were re-called with MiXCR into one record per CDR3 protein. The table records some 550,000 distinct CDR3 sequences, around half of them present only once. Sequencing was carried out using blood. These receptor sequences come from a man older than 75 in good health.

The CDR3, as DNA: TGCGCCAGCAGCTCATACGGATATACGAACACCGGGGAGCTGTTTTTT. Translation: CASSSYGYTNTGELFF. This chain links TRBV5-1 with TRBJ2-2; no firm D call. The CDR3 contains 16 residues. V gave up 3 bases and J gave up 0 bases, with 12 bases separating them. The germline gives CDR1 SGHRS, CDR2 YFSETQ.

The V gene is TRBV20-1, the J gene TRBJ2-5; D remains unclear. This CDR3 spans 14 amino acids. The V end was cut by 2 bases, the J end by 11 bases, with 21 bases between. Germline lookup yields CDR1 DFQATT and CDR2 SNEGSKA (reference sequence). For the CDR3, the DNA is TGCAGTGCTAGAAGGCTAGGGCTTTACAATGAGCAGTACTTC. It yields the protein CSARRLGLYNEQYF.

This rearrangement joins TRBV4-3 to TRBJ2-3, with 13 bases lining up with TRBD2. The junction had 4 bases not matched to a gene; V was cut back by 1 base and J by 0 bases. CDR3 length: 18 residues. Germline CDR1 LGHNA, CDR2 YSLEER. The CDR3 DNA follows: TGCGCCAGCAGCCAAGGGACTAGCGGGGGAGGGAGCACAGATACGCAGTATTTT. This encodes CASSQGTSGGGSTDTQYF.

This clonotype was found a few times. This chain connects TRBV5-1 to TRBJ2-1; 11 bases map to TRBD1. V lost 6 bases and J lost 12; bases outside the gene matches: 14. From germline, CDR1 is SGHRS and CDR2 YFSETQ. The CDR3 runs to 15 residues. The CDR3 coding sequence is TGCGCCAGCACCTCAACCGGACAGGGGGCTTATCGGCAGTTCTTC. Its protein is CASTSTGQGAYRQFF. Combining the CDR3 with reference TRBV5-1 and TRBJ2-1 gives the whole variable domain KAGVTQTPRYLIKTRGQQVTLSCSPISGHRSVSWYQQTPGQGLQFLFEYFSETQRNKGNFPGRFSGRQFSNSRSEMNVSTLELGDSALYLCASTSTGQGAYRQFFGPGTRLTVL.

A few counts support this clonotype. The chain uses TRBV6-5 and TRBJ1-2, with TRBD1 identical over 9 bases. After removal of 6 bases from V and 7 bases from J, the junction contained 12 bases not matched to a gene. This CDR3 is built from 15 residues. In germline, CDR1 is MNHEY, CDR2 SVGAGI. The CDR3 spells CASRPARQGGGGYTF. The CDR3 coding sequence is TGTGCCAGCAGACCCGCCCGACAGGGGGGAGGTGGCTACACCTTC.

The chain couples TRBV3-1 to TRBJ1-2, with D maybe TRBD1 (6 bases). Trimming took 2 bases from V and 8 from J, leaving 15 bases between them. Germline values: CDR1 LGHDT, CDR2 YNNKEL (reference sequence). The CDR3 runs to 14 residues. CDR3 sequence reads: CASSQSGPQGGYTF. Written as DNA, the CDR3 is TGTGCCAGCAGCCAATCTGGGCCCCAGGGGGGCTACACCTTC.

Points on this clonotype: Its ends do not fully match the called genes, so a read error is possible. The chain employs TRBV14 and TRBJ2-7; no clear D. This CDR3 is built from 14 residues. The germline V gene has CDR1 SGHDN and CDR2 FVKESK. The DNA for the CDR3 is TGTGTCAGCAGCCAGTACTGGAGCTCCTACGAGCAGTACTTC. As protein: CVSSQYWSSYEQYF.

About this clonotype: Germline and junction disagree at one end, which may indicate a read error. V and J are TRBV6-5 and TRBJ1-1, with D unresolved. CDR1 and CDR2 (germline): MNHEY, SVGAGI. CDR3 length equals 15 residues. This CDR3 is CAGSYMPGMNTEAFF. The CDR3 DNA reads TGTGCCGGCAGTTATATGCCAGGAATGAACACTGAAGCTTTCTTT.

The table lists this clonotype with a few counts. The chain recombines TRBV12-3 or TRBV12-4 with TRBJ1-2; TRBD1 matches at 7 bases. The ends lost 6 bases at V and 4 bases at J; junction bases unmatched: 11. The CDR3 is 15 residues long. CDR3 in DNA: TGTGCCAGCAGCGGCCGGACGGACAGGCCCTATGGCTACACCTTC. Its translation is CASSGRTDRPYGYTF.

The chain carries TRBV29-1 and TRBJ2-3; 7 bases match TRBD2. The CDR3 is 14 amino acids. CDR1 is SQVTM and CDR2 is ANQGSEA in the germline V gene. J lost 2 bases, V lost 3 bases, and 5 bases had no gene match. The CDR3 coding sequence is TGCAGCGTTGAGGGACTACAAAACACAGATACGCAGTATTTT. Its protein is CSVEGLQNTDTQYF.

This chain joins TRBV5-1 and TRBJ2-5; D uncertain. The J call is doubtful: the DNA matches TRBJ2-7 better. The CDR3 spans 16 residues. Germline-derived CDR1 and CDR2 are SGHRS and YFSETQ. The CDR3 DNA follows: TGCGCCAGCAGCTTGGCCTTGTCAACGGCCCGCTACGAGCAGTACTTC. Amino acid sequence: CASSLALSTARYEQYF.

The rearrangement uses TRBV7-2 and TRBJ1-6; tentative D call: TRBD1 (5 bases). The CDR3 length is 16 residues. The germline gives CDR1 SGHTA, CDR2 FQGNSA. Trimming took off 5 bases at V and 7 bases at J, with 18 bases between the two ends. The CDR3 nucleotides read TGTGCCAGCAGCATAGTGGGGGTAGACGGCAATTCACCCCTCCACTTT. Translated, it gives CASSIVGVDGNSPLHF.

This chain connects TRBV20-1 to TRBJ2-3, with D uncertain. The CDR3 contains 10 residues. Germline V gene sequence: CDR1 DFQATT, CDR2 SNEGSKA (reference sequence). The CDR3 DNA reads as TGCAGCCCCTTCAGGGATACGCAGTATTTT. Its translation is CSPFRDTQYF.

The chain combines TRBV5-1 with TRBJ2-5; 9 nucleotides align to TRBD1. Unmatched junction bases numbered 18, after V lost 4 bases and J lost 11 bases. Looked up from germline, CDR1 is SGHRS and CDR2 is YFSETQ. This CDR3 has 16 residues. The CDR3 DNA follows: TGCGCCAGCAGCCTATTACAGGGGGCCGGACAGGAAGAGCAGTACTTC. This codes for CASSLLQGAGQEEQYF.

V usage is TRBV7-8 and J usage is TRBJ2-1; D may be TRBD2 (6 bases). V lost 4 bases and J lost 8, with 9 bases in between. Looked up from germline, CDR1 is SGHVS and CDR2 is FQNEAQ. The CDR3 extends over 12 amino acids. In DNA form, the CDR3 reads TGTGCCAGCAGCTCCCCTAGCGATGAGCAGTTCTTC. It encodes CASSSPSDEQFF.

This clonotype was observed a handful of times. The chain recombines TRBV29-1 with TRBJ1-1; possible D gene TRBD1, 5 bases. CDR1 is SQVTM and CDR2 is ANQGSEA in the germline V gene. The CDR3 consists of 14 residues. Trimming removed 6 bases from V and 0 bases from J, with 14 bases in between. Here the CDR3 reads CSVPSGTLNTEAFF. The DNA for the CDR3 is TGCAGCGTCCCATCCGGGACGCTGAACACTGAAGCTTTCTTT.

The sample holds one count of this clonotype. The chain recombines TRBV2 with TRBJ2-5, with D possibly TRBD2 on 5 matching bases. The DNA end is more similar to TRBJ2-7, so the J call may be wrong. The CDR3 spans 14 residues. The V gene's germline CDR1 is SNHLY and CDR2 FYNNEI. DNA of the CDR3: TGTGCCAGCAGTGATCGACTAACAATAAGCGAGCAGTACTTC. Its translation is CASSDRLTISEQYF.

This rearrangement joins TRBV4-2 to TRBJ1-2, with D tentatively TRBD1 (5 bases). Per the germline V gene, CDR1 is LGHNA and CDR2 is YNFKEQ. Trimming took 0 bases from V and 0 from J, leaving 11 bases between them. CDR3 length: 16 amino acids. The CDR3 coding sequence is TGTGCCAGCAGCCAAGATTGGAGGGGAGCTAACTATGGCTACACCTTC. As protein: CASSQDWRGANYGYTF.

This clonotype was seen more than once but under ten times. This chain uses TRBV12-3 or TRBV12-4 with TRBJ2-7; 7 bases are a match to TRBD2. The CDR3 loop spans 15 amino acids. Trimming cost V 6 bases and J 7 bases; bases outside gene matches: 15. Here the CDR3 reads CASRPRGAGVGEQYF. In DNA form, the CDR3 reads TGTGCCAGCAGGCCACGGGGTGCGGGAGTGGGTGAGCAGTACTTC.

Only a few counts were recorded for this clonotype. The chain uses TRBV25-1 and TRBJ2-7; possibly TRBD1 or TRBD2 for D (5 bases each). CDR1 and CDR2 from the germline V gene are MGHDK and SYGVNS. The V gene lost 5 bases and the J gene lost 2 bases, with 10 bases spanning the gap. The CDR3 consists of 13 residues. CDR3 residues: CASSLGGTYEQYF. Written as DNA, the CDR3 is TGTGCCAGCAGTCTTGGGGGAACCTACGAGCAGTACTTC.

There are a few counts of this clonotype. This chain joins TRBV5-1 and TRBJ1-1, with D hard to call. CDR3 length: 11 amino acids. Trimming stripped 5 bases from V and 3 bases from J, with 5 bases between. Germline V gives CDR1 SGHRS, CDR2 YFSETQ. The CDR3 protein is CASRTDTEAFF. CDR3 DNA: TGCGCCAGCAGAACGGACACTGAAGCTTTCTTT.

The rearrangement links TRBV25-1 to TRBJ1-1; 7 bases are shared with TRBD1. CDR1 and CDR2 from the germline V gene are MGHDK and SYGVNS. V dropped 6 bases and J dropped 8; count of bases not matched to a gene: 0. This CDR3 has 10 residues. CDR3 sequence reads: CASRQGEAFF. DNA of the CDR3: TGTGCCAGCAGACAGGGGGAAGCTTTCTTT. Full variable domain (outside the CDR3, taken from reference TRBV25-1 and TRBJ1-1): EADIYQTPRYLVIGTGKKITLECSQTMGHDKMYWYQQDPGMELHLIHYSYGVNSTEKGDLSSESTVSRIRTEHFPLTLESARPSHTSQYLCASRQGEAFFGQGTRLTVV.

The genes are TRBV5-4 and TRBJ2-5; D remains unclear. The germline V gene encodes CDR1 SGHNT and CDR2 YYREEE (reference sequence). Trimming removed 0 bases at V and 0 bases at J, with 6 bases between. This CDR3 region has 14 residues. CDR3 amino acids: CASSLDQYQETQYF. The CDR3 DNA is TGTGCCAGCAGCTTGGATCAGTACCAAGAGACCCAGTACTTC.

V is TRBV18 and J is TRBJ1-4; D is ambiguous. The CDR3 is made up of 12 amino acids. Trimming cost V 6 bases and J 10 bases, with 12 bases left between them. Germline CDR1 and CDR2: KGHSH and LQKENI. CDR3 loop: CASSLYEGKLFF. As DNA, the CDR3 is TGTGCCAGCTCCCTCTACGAGGGAAAACTGTTTTTT.

This sequence joins TRBV7-9 and TRBJ1-4; TRBD1 might be the D (5 bases). CDR1 is SEHNR, CDR2 FQNEAQ, per germline (reference sequence). Trimming left V 3 bases short and J 7 bases short, with 21 bases between. This CDR3 is built from 17 residues. Here the CDR3 reads CASSFMGTGTRSEKLFF. The DNA of the CDR3 is TGTGCCAGCAGCTTTATGGGGACCGGGACTAGGAGTGAAAAACTGTTTTTT.

V usage is TRBV6-2 or TRBV6-3 and J usage is TRBJ2-7; 11 nucleotides match TRBD2. J gave up 0 bases and V 7 bases, and 5 bases lay outside the gene matches. This CDR3 spans 15 amino acids. The germline gives CDR1 MNHEY, CDR2 SVGEGT. The CDR3 is CASKPSGGSSYEQYF. CDR3 DNA sequence: TGTGCCAGCAAACCTAGCGGGGGGAGCTCCTACGAGCAGTACTTC.

V and J are TRBV12-3 or TRBV12-4 and TRBJ1-6; TRBD1 matches at 7 bases. With V trimmed by 5 bases and J by 8 bases, 6 bases remained unmatched. The CDR3 is 14 residues long. CDR3 coding DNA: TGTGCCAGCAGTCCGACAGGGAATGATTCACCCCTCCACTTT. Amino acids: CASSPTGNDSPLHF.

CDR3 DNA: TGTGCCAGCAGCGGACGTACCGGGACTAGCGGGGGTAACACCGGGGAGCTGTTTTTT. Translation: CASSGRTGTSGGNTGELFF. This chain uses TRBV9 with TRBJ2-2; 14 bases are a match to TRBD2. The CDR3 contains 19 residues. V dropped 3 bases and J dropped 2; count of bases not matched to a gene: 9. The germline V gene encodes CDR1 SGDLS and CDR2 YYNGEE.

The table lists this clonotype with a few counts. This chain uses TRBV20-1 with TRBJ2-5; 14 bases line up with TRBD2. Trimming at V came to 3 bases and at J to 4 bases, leaving 7 bases not matched to a gene. Germline CDR1 is DFQATT and CDR2 is SNEGSKA (reference sequence). The CDR3 has 16 amino acids. CDR3: CSASPPGLAGAETQYF. Written as DNA, the CDR3 is TGCAGTGCTAGCCCGCCGGGACTAGCGGGGGCAGAGACCCAGTACTTC.

Many counts were recorded for this clonotype. The chain has TRBV5-1 and TRBJ2-1; D gene unclear. Looked up from germline, CDR1 is SGHRS and CDR2 is YFSETQ. V lost 0 bases and J lost 1, with 20 bases in between. The CDR3 sequence is 19 residues long. The CDR3 bases are TGCGCCAGCAGCTTGGGGCCCCTATCGGCGACGGATTCCTACAATGAGCAGTTCTTC. This translates into CASSLGPLSATDSYNEQFF.